These T cell receptor beta chains were read from a single sample in a study of cytomegalovirus exposure and HLA in healthy donors. Some clones are missing from TCRdb's copy, which holds only in-frame ones; the method was immunoSEQ multiplex PCR. Of 130,000 to 150,000 clones listed, over 75% are singletons. Material for sequencing was PBMCs. The receptors stem from a woman aged 50 to 60 in good health and CMV-seropositive. Each CDR3 is given with its conserved first and last residue. A D gene is named only where the DNA matches it firmly. Only part of the rows carry a size: once, few, many, or a class if the clone is expanded.

NA NA TRBJ2-3 TRBV28 CASMTGGGRGGTDTQYF TGTGCCAGCATGACCGGGGGCGGGAGAGGGGGCACAGATACGCAGTATTTT
NA NA TRBJ2-1 TRBV7-8 CASSLEILYSYNEQFF TGTGCCAGCAGCTTAGAAATCCTTTACTCCTACAATGAGCAGTTCTTC
NA NA TRBJ1-5 TRBV7-2 CASSLVPRDNQPQHF TGTGCCAGCAGCTTAGTACCCAGGGACAATCAGCCCCAGCATTTT
NA TRBD1 TRBJ1-1 TRBV5-1 CASSRGTADTEAFF TGCGCCAGCAGCAGGGGGACAGCGGACACTGAAGCTTTCTTT
NA NA TRBJ1-2 TRBV6-4 CASKGRSGGYTF TGTGCCAGCAAGGGGAGGTCGGGTGGCTACACCTTC
NA NA TRBJ1-5 TRBV6-5 CASSSWTDGNQPQHF TGTGCCAGCAGCTCCTGGACAGATGGAAATCAGCCCCAGCATTTT
NA NA TRBJ1-4 TRBV29-1 CSVEDKPQGGKLFF TGCAGCGTTGAAGATAAACCACAGGGTGGAAAACTGTTTTTT
NA TRBD1 TRBJ1-6 TRBV19 CASSMRGGQGDNSPLHF TGTGCCAGTAGTATGAGAGGGGGACAGGGAGACAATTCACCCCTCCACTTT
NA TRBD2 TRBJ2-3 TRBV7-3 CASSLIVGGGPTDTQYF TGTGCCAGCAGCTTAATTGTTGGCGGGGGGCCGACAGATACGCAGTATTTT
NA NA TRBJ2-7 TRBV5-1 CASSLGWGDSYEQYF TGCGCCAGCAGCTTGGGATGGGGGGATTCCTACGAGCAGTACTTC
NA NA TRBJ1-4 TRBV27 CASSLGGGGNEKLFF TGTGCCAGCAGTTTGGGGGGAGGTGGTAATGAAAAACTGTTTTTT
NA NA TRBJ1-1 TRBV9 CASSVERGGTEAFF TGTGCCAGCAGCGTAGAAAGGGGGGGCACTGAAGCTTTCTTT
NA NA TRBJ2-2 TRBV19 CASTTVLGTGELFF TGTGCCAGTACTACTGTACTCGGCACCGGGGAGCTGTTTTTT
NA TRBD2 TRBJ2-1 TRBV9 CASSPSTSGGFRNEQFF TGTGCCAGCAGCCCCTCGACTAGCGGGGGCTTTCGCAATGAGCAGTTCTTC
NA TRBD1 TRBJ2-7 TRBV19 CASSTRDRDHEQYF TGTGCCAGTAGTACCCGGGACAGGGACCACGAGCAGTACTTC
NA TRBD2 TRBJ2-3 TRBV7-2 CASSLQLAGGSQDTQYF TGTGCCAGCAGCTTACAACTAGCGGGGGGAAGTCAAGATACGCAGTATTTT
NA TRBD1 TRBJ1-2 TRBV29-1 CSVAQGAYGYTF TGCAGCGTTGCACAGGGGGCCTATGGCTACACCTTC
NA NA TRBJ1-3 TRBV5-5 CASSLSPGGENTIYF TGTGCCAGCAGCCTGTCTCCAGGTGGCGAAAACACCATATATTTT
NA NA TRBJ2-6 TRBV27 CASMESGANVLTF TGTGCCAGCATGGAGTCTGGGGCCAACGTCCTGACTTTC
once NA TRBJ1-1 TRBV19 CASTLGGRSNTEAFF TGTGCCAGTACCCTTGGGGGCAGATCGAACACTGAAGCTTTCTTT
NA NA TRBJ1-1 TRBV5-5 CASSVLRGAAGTEAFF TGTGCCAGCAGCGTGTTACGGGGGGCGGCGGGCACTGAAGCTTTCTTT
NA TRBD1 TRBJ1-2 TRBV5-1 CASSTGTGGRGNYGYTF TGCGCCAGCAGCACCGGGACAGGGGGCAGGGGTAACTATGGCTACACCTTC
once NA TRBJ2-7 TRBV7-9 CASYRDTLDEQYF TGTGCCAGCTACAGGGACACCCTAGACGAGCAGTACTTC
few TRBD1 TRBJ1-3 TRBV9 CASSMTGGPLLGNTIYF TGTGCCAGCAGCATGACAGGGGGCCCACTCCTCGGAAACACCATATATTTT
many NA TRBJ1-5 TRBV6-6 CASSYATGQPQHF TGTGCCAGCAGTTACGCGACAGGTCAGCCCCAGCATTTT
NA NA TRBJ1-3 TRBV7-9 CSSTELETPGNTIYF TGTTCCAGCACCGAGCTTGAGACACCGGGAAACACCATATATTTT
NA NA TRBJ2-3 TRBV5-1 CASSFRRRGDTDTQYF TGCGCCAGCAGCTTTAGACGGCGGGGCGACACAGATACGCAGTATTTT
NA NA TRBJ2-5 TRBV15 CATSRDHPGTSSWQYF TGTGCCACCAGCAGAGATCATCCGGGGACATCCTCGTGGCAGTACTTC
few TRBD1 TRBJ1-5 TRBV27 CASRAGTGPQPQHF TGTGCCAGCAGAGCAGGGACAGGGCCCCAGCCCCAGCATTTT
NA NA TRBJ2-3 TRBV7-3 CASSLRVTGTDTQYF TGTGCCAGCAGCTTACGTGTTACAGGGACAGATACGCAGTATTTT
NA TRBD2 TRBJ2-3 TRBV28 CAARGASGGAIDTQYF TGTGCTGCTAGGGGGGCTAGCGGGGGGGCCATAGATACGCAGTATTTT
NA TRBD2 TRBJ2-1 TRBV6-4 CASSDKAGGYNEQFF TGTGCCAGCAGTGACAAAGCGGGGGGTTACAATGAGCAGTTCTTC
NA NA TRBJ1-1 TRBV6-1 CASSDWGLNTEAFF TGTGCCAGCAGTGATTGGGGGCTGAACACTGAAGCTTTCTTT
once NA TRBJ2-7 TRBV5-5 CASSPEGYEQYF TGTGCCAGCAGCCCGGAGGGCTACGAGCAGTACTTC
NA NA TRBJ2-5 TRBV5-1 CASSSRDRGKETQYF TGCGCCAGCAGCTCCCGCGACCGAGGGAAAGAGACCCAGTACTTC
NA TRBD1 TRBJ2-1 TRBV9 CASGTGSVYNEQFF TGTGCCAGCGGGACAGGGAGCGTCTACAATGAGCAGTTCTTC
NA TRBD1 TRBJ1-5 TRBV9 CASSVEGTGLSTQHF TGTGCCAGCAGCGTAGAAGGGACAGGTTTGTCGACCCAGCATTTT